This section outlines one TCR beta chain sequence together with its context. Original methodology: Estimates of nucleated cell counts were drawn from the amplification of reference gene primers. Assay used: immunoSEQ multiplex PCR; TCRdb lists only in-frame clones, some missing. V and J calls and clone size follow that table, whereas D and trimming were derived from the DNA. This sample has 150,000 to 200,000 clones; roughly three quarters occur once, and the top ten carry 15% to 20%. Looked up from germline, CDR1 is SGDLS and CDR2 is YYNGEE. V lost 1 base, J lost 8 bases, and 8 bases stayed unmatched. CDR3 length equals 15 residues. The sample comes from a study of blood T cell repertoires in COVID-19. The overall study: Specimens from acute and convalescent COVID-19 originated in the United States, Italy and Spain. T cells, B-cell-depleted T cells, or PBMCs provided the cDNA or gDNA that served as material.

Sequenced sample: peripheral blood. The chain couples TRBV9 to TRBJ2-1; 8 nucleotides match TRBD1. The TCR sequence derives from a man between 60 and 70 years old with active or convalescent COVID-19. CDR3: CASSVSGGDYHEQFF. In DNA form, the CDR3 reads TGTGCCAGCAGCGTATCAGGGGGCGATTACCATGAGCAGTTCTTC.